These 23 T cell receptor beta chains came from one sample sequenced in a study of blood T cell repertoires in COVID-19. The protocol was immunoSEQ multiplex PCR, while the TCRdb copy is restricted to in-frame clones and leaves out a portion. The table records around 320,000 clones, around 90% of them present only once. The material sequenced was PBMCs or T cells enriched from blood (not recorded which). The source of these receptors is a woman aged 18-29 years with acute COVID-19.

This clone was seen only once. The chain joins TRBV4-1 to TRBJ2-4; TRBD2 might be the D (6 bases). The CDR3 covers 14 residues. The V end lost 5 bases, the J end lost 6 bases, and 14 bases lay between the germline ends. Per the germline V gene, CDR1 is MGHRA and CDR2 is YSYEKL. The CDR3 DNA is TGCGCCAGCAGCTTGAGCGGGCACGGAAACATTCAGTACTTC. It is translated as CASSLSGHGNIQYF.

V gene TRBV24-1 combines with J gene TRBJ2-7; D call uncertain. The CDR3 contains 13 residues. Germline V CDR1 and CDR2: KGHDR, SFDVKD. Trimming took off 2 bases at V and 1 base at J, with 5 bases between the two ends. CDR3 sequence: CATSDSGSYEQYF. In DNA, the CDR3 is TGTGCCACCAGTGATTCAGGTTCCTACGAGCAGTACTTC.

The chain combines TRBV9 with TRBJ2-1; D ambiguous. Trimming cost V 0 bases and J 8 bases, with 12 bases left between them. Germline lookup yields CDR1 SGDLS and CDR2 YYNGEE. The CDR3 runs 14 residues. CDR3 region: CASSVAYGLDEQFF. The DNA for the CDR3 is TGTGCCAGCAGCGTAGCGTATGGCCTCGATGAGCAGTTCTTC.

The chain links TRBV19 to TRBJ2-3; 8 nucleotides agree with TRBD2. Germline V gene lookup returns CDR1 LNHDA and CDR2 SQIVND (reference sequence). The CDR3 extends over 16 amino acids. The junction had 8 bases not matched to a gene; V was cut back by 6 bases and J by 0 bases. CDR3 loop: CASRKYSGTSTDTQYF. In DNA, the CDR3 is TGTGCCAGTAGAAAATATAGCGGGACTAGCACAGATACGCAGTATTTT.

This chain uses TRBV19 with TRBJ1-1; 9 nucleotides line up with TRBD1. J lost 4 bases, V lost 6 bases, and 9 bases had no gene match. The CDR3 has 15 amino acids. The germline CDR1 and CDR2 sequences are LNHDA and SQIVND (reference sequence). In DNA, the CDR3 is TGTGCCAGTAGGCTGGGACAGGGCGGCGTCACTGAAGCTTTCTTT. This sequence encodes CASRLGQGGVTEAFF.

The chain couples TRBV9 to TRBJ1-6; D gene unclear. Germline values: CDR1 SGDLS, CDR2 YYNGEE. Trimming took off 0 bases at V and 6 bases at J, with 16 bases between the two ends. There are 17 residues in the CDR3. CDR3 bases: TGTGCCAGCAGCGTAGATCCGCCGGGATCGGTTAATTCACCCCTCCACTTT. It specifies CASSVDPPGSVNSPLHF.

The chain couples TRBV27 to TRBJ2-1; D gene uncertain. Germline V gene data show CDR1 as MNHEY and CDR2 as SMNVEV (reference sequence). V was cut by 3 bases and J by 0 bases, with 6 bases left in between. The CDR3 totals 14 residues. The CDR3 bases are TGTGCCAGCAGTTTTAGCAGCTCCTACAATGAGCAGTTCTTC. Its translation: CASSFSSSYNEQFF.

The genes are TRBV20-1 and TRBJ2-1, with D unresolved. This CDR3 is built from 10 residues. Trimming removed 3 bases at V and 9 bases at J, with 6 bases between. Per the germline V gene, CDR1 is DFQATT and CDR2 is SNEGSKA (reference sequence). The CDR3 here is CSASLSEQFF. CDR3 DNA sequence: TGCAGTGCTAGCTTGAGTGAGCAGTTCTTC.

The V call is TRBV11-2, the J call TRBJ1-1; a possible D gene is TRBD1 (6 bases). CDR1 and CDR2 from the germline V gene are SGHAT and FQNNGV. V was cut by 3 bases and J by 1 base, with 12 bases left in between. The length of the CDR3 is 15 residues. CDR3 region: CASSFIQGPNTEAFF. CDR3 nucleotides: TGTGCCAGCAGCTTTATCCAGGGGCCGAACACTGAAGCTTTCTTT.

The chain is built from TRBV6-5 and TRBJ2-2; D not certain. V was trimmed by 2 bases and J by 5 bases, leaving 6 bases between them. The CDR3 totals 13 residues. In germline, CDR1 is MNHEY, CDR2 SVGAGI. The DNA for the CDR3 is TGTGCCAGCAGTTACACAGAAACCGGGGAGCTGTTTTTT. The encoded protein is CASSYTETGELFF.

The chain employs TRBV11-2 and TRBJ2-7; TRBD1 matches at 11 bases. The CDR3 is 15 residues long. CDR1 and CDR2 from the germline V gene are SGHAT and FQNNGV. V gave up 2 bases and J gave up 5 bases; unmatched junction bases: 5. Here the CDR3 DNA reads TGTGCCAGCAGCTTATTCGGGACAGGGGGGAACGAGCAGTACTTC. Protein sequence: CASSLFGTGGNEQYF. The whole variable domain, remainder taken from reference TRBV11-2 and TRBJ2-7, is EAGVAQSPRYKIIEKRQSVAFWCNPISGHATLYWYQQILGQGPKLLIQFQNNGVVDDSQLPKDRFSAERLKGVDSTLKIQPAKLEDSAVYLCASSLFGTGGNEQYFGPGTRLTVT.

J is TRBJ1-1 and V is TRBV5-1; D possibly corresponds to TRBD1 (5 bases). This CDR3 region has 13 residues. The germline gives CDR1 SGHRS, CDR2 YFSETQ. V shed 1 base and J shed 4 bases, with 8 bases lying between them. The CDR3 nucleotides read TGCGCCAGCAGCTTGTTCGGGGGCACTGAAGCTTTCTTT. As protein: CASSLFGGTEAFF.

The chain links TRBV18 to TRBJ1-4; 9 nucleotides agree with TRBD1. The V gene end was trimmed by 3 bases and the J gene end by 4 bases; junction bases not matched to a gene: 6. Germline CDR1 reads KGHSH; CDR2 reads LQKENI. This CDR3 has 16 residues. The CDR3 reads CASSPLPTGGNEKLFF. In DNA form, the CDR3 reads TGTGCCAGCTCACCCCTCCCGACAGGGGGTAATGAAAAACTGTTTTTT.

V and J are TRBV5-1 and TRBJ2-3; a possible D gene is TRBD2 (6 bases). The CDR3 length is 15 residues. Trimming stripped 0 bases from V and 2 bases from J, with 10 bases between. Germline lookup yields CDR1 SGHRS and CDR2 YFSETQ. CDR3 loop: CASSLGRGYTDTQYF. CDR3 DNA sequence: TGCGCCAGCAGCTTGGGTCGGGGGTACACAGATACGCAGTATTTT.

This rearrangement joins TRBV6-5 to TRBJ1-2; 7 nucleotides match TRBD1. The germline V gene has CDR1 MNHEY and CDR2 SVGAGI. V shed 7 bases and J 8 bases; nucleotides not matched to a gene: 16. This CDR3 spans 15 amino acids. The CDR3, as DNA: TGTGCCAGCACCCGGACAGGACCTCTGGGTAAAGGCTACACCTTC. It yields the protein CASTRTGPLGKGYTF.

CDR3 sequence reads: CASSLNRQYF. CDR3 nucleotides: TGTGCCAGCAGCTTAAATCGCCAGTACTTC. This rearrangement joins TRBV7-2 to TRBJ2-5; no clear D gene. The V end was cut by 2 bases, the J end by 10 bases, with 5 bases between. Germline CDR1 and CDR2: SGHTA and FQGNSA. The CDR3 covers 10 residues.

The sample holds one count of this clone. V usage is TRBV14 and J usage is TRBJ2-1; TRBD2 matches 9 bases. CDR1 and CDR2 (germline): SGHDN, FVKESK. The V gene end was trimmed by 4 bases and the J gene end by 7 bases; junction bases not matched to a gene: 8. The CDR3 length is 15 residues. The CDR3: CASSRSGSGINEQFF. In DNA form, the CDR3 reads TGTGCCAGCAGCCGTAGCGGGAGCGGTATAAATGAGCAGTTCTTC.

This chain connects TRBV5-1 to TRBJ2-7, with 8 bases identical to TRBD2. V trimming: 4 bases; J trimming: 7 bases; junction bases outside the gene matches: 13. The CDR3 sequence is 15 residues long. The V gene's germline CDR1 is SGHRS and CDR2 YFSETQ. The CDR3 spells CASSPLGGRSGEQYF. The CDR3 coding sequence is TGCGCCAGCAGCCCGCTAGGCGGGAGGTCGGGGGAGCAGTACTTC. Looking up the rest from reference TRBV5-1 and TRBJ2-7 gives the full variable domain: KAGVTQTPRYLIKTRGQQVTLSCSPISGHRSVSWYQQTPGQGLQFLFEYFSETQRNKGNFPGRFSGRQFSNSRSEMNVSTLELGDSALYLCASSPLGGRSGEQYFGPGTRLTVT.

This chain uses TRBV2 with TRBJ1-2; D is undetermined. Germline assignment: CDR1 SNHLY and CDR2 FYNNEI. The CDR3 is made up of 17 amino acids. Deletions cut 0 bases from V and 0 bases from J, with 14 bases between. The CDR3: CASSEAKMREANYGYTF. In DNA, the CDR3 is TGTGCCAGCAGTGAAGCGAAGATGCGGGAAGCTAACTATGGCTACACCTTC.

The rearrangement links TRBV5-1 to TRBJ2-1, with D maybe TRBD2 (6 bases). The V gene lost 8 bases and the J gene lost 0 bases, with 12 bases spanning the gap. The CDR3 is 14 residues long. CDR1 and CDR2 (germline): SGHRS, YFSETQ. CDR3 in amino acids: CASGTRGSYNEQFF. CDR3 coding DNA: TGCGCCAGTGGGACTCGCGGCTCCTACAATGAGCAGTTCTTC. Together with reference TRBV5-1 and TRBJ2-1, the CDR3 gives the full variable domain: KAGVTQTPRYLIKTRGQQVTLSCSPISGHRSVSWYQQTPGQGLQFLFEYFSETQRNKGNFPGRFSGRQFSNSRSEMNVSTLELGDSALYLCASGTRGSYNEQFFGPGTRLTVL.

The CDR3 bases are TGTGCCATTTCAGGAGGGGGCACCGCCGCAGATACGCAGTATTTT. Its translation: CAISGGGTAADTQYF. The genes are TRBV10-3 and TRBJ2-3, with a tentative D call TRBD1 (7 bases). The germline gives CDR1 ENHRY, CDR2 SYGVKD. V was cut by 9 bases and J by 4 bases, with 20 bases left in between. The CDR3 spans 15 residues.

The V and J genes are TRBV7-9 and TRBJ2-1, with 8 bases lining up with TRBD2. The V gene's germline CDR1 is SEHNR and CDR2 FQNEAQ (reference sequence). CDR3 size: 15 residues. V dropped 5 bases and J dropped 0; count of bases not matched to a gene: 3. The chain's CDR3 is CASSQSGSSYNEQFF. CDR3 DNA: TGTGCCAGCAGCCAGAGCGGGAGCTCCTACAATGAGCAGTTCTTC.

The chain joins TRBV9 to TRBJ1-4; 7 bases agree with TRBD1. The CDR3 length is 15 residues. The germline V gene has CDR1 SGDLS and CDR2 YYNGEE. V lost 4 bases and J lost 5; bases outside the gene matches: 8. The chain's CDR3 is CASSTGGQTNEKLFF. The CDR3, as DNA: TGTGCCAGCAGCACCGGGGGACAGACGAATGAAAAACTGTTTTTT.